The subject of this entry is one TCR beta chain. These data come from a study of cytomegalovirus exposure and HLA in healthy donors. The V gene's germline CDR1 is SGDLS and CDR2 YYNGEE. Trimming cost V 3 bases and J 0 bases; bases outside gene matches: 9. This CDR3 is 18 amino acids long. The table came from immunoSEQ multiplex PCR; TCRdb's copy has only in-frame clones and leaves some out. The sample lists around 56,000 clones, approximately 92% seen once, with roughly 15% in the top ten. The sequencing input was PBMCs. The receptor comes from a woman aged 18-35 years in good health and CMV-seronegative. The rearrangement uses TRBV9 and TRBJ2-3; 11 bases line up with TRBD2. The CDR3 coding sequence is TGTGCCAGCAGCGCCCCCGGGACTAGCGGACCTAGCACAGATACGCAGTATTTT. Amino acid sequence: CASSAPGTSGPSTDTQYF.